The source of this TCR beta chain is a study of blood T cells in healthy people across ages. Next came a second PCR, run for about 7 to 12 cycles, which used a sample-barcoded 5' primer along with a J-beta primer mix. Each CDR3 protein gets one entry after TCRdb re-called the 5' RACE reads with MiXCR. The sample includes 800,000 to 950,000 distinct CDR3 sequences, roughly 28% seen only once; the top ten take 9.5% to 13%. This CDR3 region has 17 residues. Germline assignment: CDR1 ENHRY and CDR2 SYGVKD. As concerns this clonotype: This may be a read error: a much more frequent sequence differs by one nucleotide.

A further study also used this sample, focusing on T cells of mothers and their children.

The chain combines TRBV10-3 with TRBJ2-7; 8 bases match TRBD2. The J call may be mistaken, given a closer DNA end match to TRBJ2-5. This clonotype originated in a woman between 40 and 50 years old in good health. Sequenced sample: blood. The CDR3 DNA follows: TGTGCCATCAGTGCCCCGACTGGCGGGGGGTTCGGGGAGACCCAGTACTTC. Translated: CAISAPTGGGFGETQYF.